This entry lists 26 T cell receptor beta chains sequenced from one sample in a study of shared T cell receptors in the human thymus. Clones were sequenced by immunoSEQ multiplex PCR, and TCRdb holds only the in-frame ones, with some missing. The table lists about 660,000 clones, 85% to 90% of them singletons, with 0.0095% to 0.012% in the top ten. These data also formed part of another study, on human thymus T cells.

Sequenced material: thymocytes. These receptors were collected from a boy in the first two years of life with a congenital heart defect.

The chain recombines TRBV9 with TRBJ1-2, with 7 bases fitting TRBD1. The CDR3 loop spans 13 amino acids. The V gene end was trimmed by 2 bases and the J gene end by 7 bases; junction bases not matched to a gene: 5. CDR1 SGDLS and CDR2 YYNGEE come from the germline V gene. The CDR3 reads CASSVRQGFGYTF. Written as DNA, the CDR3 is TGTGCCAGCAGCGTGAGACAGGGCTTTGGCTACACCTTC.

This rearrangement joins TRBV10-2 to TRBJ2-1, with 7 bases that match TRBD2. Trimming removed 6 bases from V and 3 bases from J; junction bases left unmatched: 5. CDR3 length: 14 residues. Germline V gene data show CDR1 as WSHSY and CDR2 as SAAADI. CDR3 in DNA: TGCGCCAGCAGACAGCGGGGCTACTACAATGAGCAGTTCTTC. Its translation is CASRQRGYYNEQFF.

The genes are TRBV2 and TRBJ2-7, with TRBD2 as a possible D gene (5 bases). Trimming shortened V by 6 bases and J by 2 bases, and 11 bases separated the two germline ends. Germline assignment: CDR1 SNHLY and CDR2 FYNNEI. This CDR3 is 13 amino acids long. CDR3 sequence reads: CASRKRSPYEQYF. Written as DNA, the CDR3 is TGTGCCAGCAGAAAGCGGAGCCCCTACGAGCAGTACTTC.

This clone came up once. V usage is TRBV5-1 and J usage is TRBJ2-5; no definite D call. The germline V and J ends were trimmed by 0 bases and 5 bases, with 14 bases remaining between them. There are 15 residues in the CDR3. Germline CDR1 reads SGHRS; CDR2 reads YFSETQ. The CDR3 is CASSLARPYWETQYF. CDR3 DNA sequence: TGCGCCAGCAGCTTGGCCAGGCCTTATTGGGAGACCCAGTACTTC.

This chain uses TRBV14 with TRBJ2-6; 7 nucleotides match TRBD1. V lost 5 bases and J lost 0; bases outside the gene matches: 4. Germline CDR1 and CDR2: SGHDN and FVKESK. CDR3 length equals 16 residues. The CDR3 loop reads CASSEQGSSGANVLTF. Here the CDR3 DNA reads TGTGCCAGCAGCGAACAGGGGAGCTCTGGGGCCAACGTCCTGACTTTC. The full variable domain, in which reference TRBV14 and TRBJ2-6 provide the parts outside the CDR3, is EAGVTQFPSHSVIEKGQTVTLRCDPISGHDNLYWYRRVMGKEIKFLLHFVKESKQDESGMPNNRFLAERTGGTYSTLKVQPAELEDSGVYFCASSEQGSSGANVLTFGAGSRLTVL.

This clone was seen a single time. This chain links TRBV30 with TRBJ2-1; tentative D call: TRBD1 (6 bases). CDR1 GTSNPN and CDR2 SVGIG come from the germline V gene (reference sequence). V was cut by 5 bases and J by 6 bases, with 26 bases left in between. The CDR3 covers 17 residues. Here the CDR3 DNA reads TGTGCCTGGGCCCTAGAGGGGGAGCCCGCCCAAATCAATGAGCAGTTCTTC. As protein: CAWALEGEPAQINEQFF.

The chain uses TRBV5-8 and TRBJ2-7; 10 bases are shared with TRBD1. Unmatched junction bases numbered 5, after V lost 0 bases and J lost 5 bases. Germline CDR1 is SGHTS and CDR2 is YDEGEE. This CDR3 has 15 amino acids. In nucleotides, the CDR3 is TGTGCCAGCAGCTTGGCTGGGACAGGGGCCCACGAGCAGTACTTC. It is translated as CASSLAGTGAHEQYF. The variable domain in full, completed from reference TRBV5-8 and TRBJ2-7, reads EAGVTQSPTHLIKTRGQQATLRCSPISGHTSVYWYQQALGLGLQFLLWYDEGEERNRGNFPPRFSGRQFPNYSSELNVNALELEDSALYLCASSLAGTGAHEQYFGPGTRLTVT.

V gene TRBV2 combines with J gene TRBJ2-5; maybe TRBD1 (6 bases). V lost 2 bases, J lost 5 bases, and 18 bases lay in between. The CDR3 length is 16 residues. From germline, CDR1 is SNHLY and CDR2 FYNNEI. The CDR3 loop is CASSEQSAAGEETQYF. The CDR3 DNA is TGTGCCAGCAGTGAACAGAGTGCGGCAGGGGAGGAGACCCAGTACTTC.

This clone was recorded only once. The chain couples TRBV27 to TRBJ1-1; TRBD1 aligns across 10 bases. The ends lost 5 bases at V and 1 base at J; junction bases unmatched: 7. Germline V CDR1 and CDR2: MNHEY, SMNVEV (reference sequence). The CDR3 totals 16 residues. This CDR3 reads CASSLRQGAKNTEAFF. The CDR3, as DNA: TGTGCCAGCAGTCTAAGACAGGGGGCTAAGAACACTGAAGCTTTCTTT.

V usage is TRBV7-9 and J usage is TRBJ2-3, with a tentative D call TRBD1 (6 bases). Germline V lookup: CDR1 SEHNR, CDR2 FQNEAQ (reference sequence). There are 12 residues in the CDR3. The ends were cut back, 10 bases at V and 2 bases at J, with 10 bases in the middle. The CDR3 DNA reads TGTGCCAACAGGGCACCCACAGATACGCAGTATTTT. Translated: CANRAPTDTQYF.

The gene calls are TRBV2 and TRBJ2-3; 11 bases fit TRBD2. CDR3 length equals 15 residues. With 10 bases clipped from V and 1 base from J, the junction kept 7 bases outside the gene matches. Germline assignment: CDR1 SNHLY and CDR2 FYNNEI. The CDR3 DNA is TGTGCCACCGTCCTAGCGGGAGGACGCACAGATACGCAGTATTTT. Translated: CATVLAGGRTDTQYF.

The chain uses TRBV2 and TRBJ2-4; TRBD2 matches 12 bases. There are 20 residues in the CDR3. CDR1 and CDR2 (germline): SNHLY, FYNNEI. V gave up 1 base and J gave up 2 bases; unmatched junction bases: 12. CDR3 amino acids: CASSEGQVPSGRATKNIQYF. CDR3 coding DNA: TGTGCCAGCAGTGAAGGTCAAGTCCCTAGCGGGAGGGCTACCAAAAACATTCAGTACTTC.

V gene TRBV4-2 combines with J gene TRBJ2-3, with 8 bases matching TRBD2. J gave up 5 bases and V 1 base, and 5 bases lay outside the gene matches. Germline V gene lookup returns CDR1 LGHNA and CDR2 YNFKEQ. CDR3 length: 15 residues. DNA of the CDR3: TGTGCCAGCAGCCAAGTTCTAGCGGGCTTAGATACGCAGTATTTT. It encodes CASSQVLAGLDTQYF.

V and J are TRBV9 and TRBJ2-1; 10 positions match TRBD2. Germline V gives CDR1 SGDLS, CDR2 YYNGEE. The CDR3 has 14 residues. Trimming cost V 4 bases and J 7 bases; bases outside gene matches: 5. The CDR3 is CASSLGTSENEQFF. CDR3 nucleotides: TGTGCCAGCAGCCTCGGGACTAGCGAAAATGAGCAGTTCTTC.

This chain uses TRBV27 with TRBJ2-1; 7 bases are shared with TRBD2. CDR3 length: 15 residues. V was pared by 2 bases and J by 8 bases, with 9 bases of the junction left unmatched. Germline CDR1 and CDR2: MNHEY and SMNVEV (reference sequence). CDR3 region: CASSLRGRDGDEQFF. The CDR3 DNA follows: TGTGCCAGCAGTTTACGAGGGAGGGACGGGGATGAGCAGTTCTTC.

The chain is built from TRBV7-6 and TRBJ1-1; 8 nucleotides match TRBD1. The CDR3 covers 16 residues. The germline V gene has CDR1 SGHVS and CDR2 FNYEAQ. The V gene end was trimmed by 4 bases and the J gene end by 3 bases; junction bases not matched to a gene: 10. The CDR3 coding sequence is TGTGCCAGCAGCTCACAGGGGGTCGGTGAGGACACTGAAGCTTTCTTT. This gives the protein CASSSQGVGEDTEAFF. Complete variable domain (other parts from reference TRBV7-6 and TRBJ1-1): GAGVSQSPRYKVTKRGQDVALRCDPISGHVSLYWYRQALGQGPEFLTYFNYEAQQDKSGLPNDRFSAERPEGSISTLTIQRTEQRDSAMYRCASSSQGVGEDTEAFFGQGTRLTVV.

This sequence joins TRBV14 and TRBJ2-2; no definite D call. V was clipped by 0 bases and J by 8 bases, with 13 bases between them. The CDR3 is made up of 15 amino acids. The germline V gene encodes CDR1 SGHDN and CDR2 FVKESK. The CDR3 coding sequence is TGTGCCAGCAGCCAAGATTCGGGTTCCCTGGGGGAGCTGTTTTTT. Translating it yields CASSQDSGSLGELFF.

The V gene is TRBV28, the J gene TRBJ2-3; D may be TRBD2 (6 bases). V was trimmed by 5 bases and J by 4 bases, leaving 28 bases between them. This CDR3 region has 19 residues. Germline lookup yields CDR1 MDHEN and CDR2 SYDVKM. The CDR3 DNA follows: TGTGCCAGCAGTCACCTCCGGTGGACATATGGGACTTGCTCAGATACGCAGTATTTT. Protein sequence: CASSHLRWTYGTCSDTQYF.

The chain has TRBV4-3 and TRBJ2-3, with 9 positions matching TRBD2. There are 16 residues in the CDR3. The germline V gene has CDR1 LGHNA and CDR2 YSLEER. V gave up 4 bases and J gave up 2 bases; unmatched junction bases: 7. The CDR3 region is CASSRNLAGTTDTQYF. DNA for the CDR3: TGCGCCAGCAGCCGCAATCTAGCGGGAACCACAGATACGCAGTATTTT.

The chain combines TRBV7-6 with TRBJ2-7; D not resolved. Deletions cut 5 bases from V and 2 bases from J, with 16 bases between. Germline V lookup: CDR1 SGHVS, CDR2 FNYEAQ. The CDR3 contains 15 residues. CDR3 sequence reads: CASSQAQALPYEQYF. CDR3 DNA: TGTGCCAGCAGCCAGGCCCAGGCCCTTCCCTACGAGCAGTACTTC.

The rearrangement links TRBV30 to TRBJ1-2; the D gene is possibly TRBD1 (5 bases). CDR3 length: 14 residues. V lost 4 bases, J lost 5 bases, and 17 bases lay in between. CDR1 is GTSNPN and CDR2 is SVGIG in the germline V gene (reference sequence). The CDR3 loop is CAWTKQDTGYGYTF. CDR3 DNA: TGTGCCTGGACTAAGCAGGACACGGGTTATGGCTACACCTTC.

This clone was seen once. The chain joins TRBV7-3 to TRBJ1-2, with D unresolved. Germline CDR1 and CDR2: SGHTA and FQGTGA. The ends were cut back, 3 bases at V and 4 bases at J, with 15 bases in the middle. The CDR3 length is 15 residues. The CDR3 DNA sequence: TGTGCCAGCAGCTTTACGGGCGGGGAGGGCTATGGCTACACCTTC. This translates into CASSFTGGEGYGYTF.

The rearrangement uses TRBV4-1 and TRBJ2-7; a weak D match, TRBD2 (6 bases). This CDR3 is 17 amino acids long. Germline V gives CDR1 MGHRA, CDR2 YSYEKL. Trimming pared 3 bases from V and 5 bases from J, leaving 23 bases between. The CDR3 here is CASSHLVPTRSGDEQYF. CDR3 nucleotides: TGCGCCAGCAGCCACCTAGTGCCGACCCGCTCGGGGGACGAGCAGTACTTC.

In this sample, this clone turned up once. J is TRBJ2-1 and V is TRBV5-1; 13 nucleotides agree with TRBD2. CDR3 length: 14 residues. The germline CDR1 and CDR2 sequences are SGHRS and YFSETQ. V was clipped by 5 bases and J by 11 bases; unmatched bases: 7. The DNA of the CDR3 is TGCGCCAGCAGTTGGGGACTAGCGGGACAGAAGCAGTTCTTC. Translated: CASSWGLAGQKQFF.

This chain links TRBV6-1 with TRBJ2-5; 7 nucleotides align to TRBD2. The CDR3 extends over 17 amino acids. The ends lost 2 bases at V and 5 bases at J; junction bases unmatched: 14. Germline assignment: CDR1 MNHNS and CDR2 SASEGT. CDR3 DNA: TGTGCCAGCAGTGAAAGAGAGGAGGCGGGAGTTTGCGAGACCCAGTACTTC. Translation gives CASSEREEAGVCETQYF.

This clone came up a few times. The V and J genes are TRBV4-2 and TRBJ2-7; D gene ambiguous. Trimming removed 1 base at V and 5 bases at J, with 15 bases between. In germline, CDR1 is LGHNA, CDR2 YNFKEQ. CDR3 length: 15 residues. CDR3 nucleotide sequence: TGTGCCAGCAGCCAAGTCAGAGGCCCCTTCCACGAGCAGTACTTC. This codes for CASSQVRGPFHEQYF.